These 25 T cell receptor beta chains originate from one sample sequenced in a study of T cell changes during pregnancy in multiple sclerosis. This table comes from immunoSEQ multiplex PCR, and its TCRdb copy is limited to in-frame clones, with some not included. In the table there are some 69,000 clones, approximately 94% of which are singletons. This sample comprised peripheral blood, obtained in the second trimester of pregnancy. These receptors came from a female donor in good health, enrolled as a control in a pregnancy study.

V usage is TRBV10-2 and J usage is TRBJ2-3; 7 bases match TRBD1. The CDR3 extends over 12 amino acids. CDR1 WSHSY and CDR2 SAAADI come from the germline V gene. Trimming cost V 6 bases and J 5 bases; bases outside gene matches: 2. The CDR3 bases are TGCGCCAGCAGGCCAGGGGGAGATACGCAGTATTTT. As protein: CASRPGGDTQYF.

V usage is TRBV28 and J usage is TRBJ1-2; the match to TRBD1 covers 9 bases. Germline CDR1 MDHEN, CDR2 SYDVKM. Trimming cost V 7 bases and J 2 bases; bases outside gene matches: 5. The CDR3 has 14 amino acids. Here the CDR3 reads CASTPGTGNYGYTF. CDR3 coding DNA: TGTGCCAGCACCCCGGGGACAGGGAACTATGGCTACACCTTC.

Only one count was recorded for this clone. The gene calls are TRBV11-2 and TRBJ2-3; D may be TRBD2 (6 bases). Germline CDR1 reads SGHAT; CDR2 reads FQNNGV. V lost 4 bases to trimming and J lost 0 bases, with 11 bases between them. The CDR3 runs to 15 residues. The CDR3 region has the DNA TGTGCCAGCAGCTACCTGGGGACTAGCACAGATACGCAGTATTTT. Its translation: CASSYLGTSTDTQYF.

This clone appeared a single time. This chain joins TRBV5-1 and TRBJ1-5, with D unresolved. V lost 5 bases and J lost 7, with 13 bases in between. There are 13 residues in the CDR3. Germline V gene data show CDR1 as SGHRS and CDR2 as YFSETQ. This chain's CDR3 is CASSFWLGQPQHF. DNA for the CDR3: TGCGCCAGCAGTTTCTGGCTGGGCCAGCCCCAGCATTTT.

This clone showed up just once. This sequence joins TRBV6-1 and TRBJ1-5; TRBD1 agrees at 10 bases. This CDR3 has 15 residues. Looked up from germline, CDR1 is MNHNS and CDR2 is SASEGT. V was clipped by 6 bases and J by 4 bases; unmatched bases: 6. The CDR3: CASSRTGQGNQPQHF. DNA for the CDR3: TGTGCCAGCAGCCGAACGGGACAGGGGAATCAGCCCCAGCATTTT.

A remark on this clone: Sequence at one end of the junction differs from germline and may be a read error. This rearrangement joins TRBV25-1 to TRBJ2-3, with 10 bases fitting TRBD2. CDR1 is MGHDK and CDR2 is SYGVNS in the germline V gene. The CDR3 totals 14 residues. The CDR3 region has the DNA TGTGCCAGCAGTGAAGTAGCTAGCGGGGGCCCCTCGTGGTTT. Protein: CASSEVASGGPSWF.

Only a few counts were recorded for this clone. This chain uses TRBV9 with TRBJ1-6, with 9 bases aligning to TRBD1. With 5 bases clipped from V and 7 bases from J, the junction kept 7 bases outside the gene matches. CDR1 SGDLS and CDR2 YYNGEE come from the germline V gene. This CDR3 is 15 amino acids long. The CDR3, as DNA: TGTGCCAGCAGGGGACAGGGAATCGAGAATTCACCCCTCCACTTT. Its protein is CASRGQGIENSPLHF.

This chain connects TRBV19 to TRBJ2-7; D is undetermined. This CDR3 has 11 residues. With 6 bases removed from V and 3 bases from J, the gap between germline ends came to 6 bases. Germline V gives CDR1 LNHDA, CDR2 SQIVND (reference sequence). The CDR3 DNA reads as TGTGCCAGTAGGGCAGGCTACGAGCAGTACTTC. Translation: CASRAGYEQYF.

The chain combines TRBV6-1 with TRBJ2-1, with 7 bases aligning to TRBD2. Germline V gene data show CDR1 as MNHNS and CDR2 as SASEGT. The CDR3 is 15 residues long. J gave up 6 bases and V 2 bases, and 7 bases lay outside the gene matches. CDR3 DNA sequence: TGTGCCAGCAGTGAAATGGGTTCGGGAGGCAATGAGCAGTTCTTC. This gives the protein CASSEMGSGGNEQFF.

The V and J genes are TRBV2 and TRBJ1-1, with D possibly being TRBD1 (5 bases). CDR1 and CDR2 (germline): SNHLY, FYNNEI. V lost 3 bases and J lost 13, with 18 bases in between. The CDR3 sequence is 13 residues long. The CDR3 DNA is TGTGCCAGCAGTGATAGGGGCGCTGCCCTCGATTTCTTT. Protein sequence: CASSDRGAALDFF.

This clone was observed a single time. DNA of the CDR3: TGCGCCAGCAGCCAAGCCCCGGGGGGGGCCGAAAAACTGTTTTTT. Protein product: CASSQAPGGAEKLFF. The gene calls are TRBV4-3 and TRBJ1-4; possible D gene TRBD1, 6 bases. This CDR3 spans 15 amino acids. Looked up from germline, CDR1 is LGHNA and CDR2 is YSLEER. Trimming cost V 1 base and J 8 bases, with 14 bases left between them.

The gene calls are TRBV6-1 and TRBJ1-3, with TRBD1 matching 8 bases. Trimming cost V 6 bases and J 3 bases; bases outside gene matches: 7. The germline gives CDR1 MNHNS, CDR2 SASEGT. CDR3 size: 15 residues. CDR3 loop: CASSRGQGGGNTIYF. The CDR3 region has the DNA TGTGCCAGCAGCAGAGGACAGGGCGGTGGAAACACCATATATTTT.

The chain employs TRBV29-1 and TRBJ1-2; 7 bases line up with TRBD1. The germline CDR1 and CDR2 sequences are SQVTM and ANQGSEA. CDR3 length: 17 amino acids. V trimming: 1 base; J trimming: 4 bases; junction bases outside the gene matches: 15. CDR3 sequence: CSVEAFFDTGAGYGYTF. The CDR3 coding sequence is TGCAGCGTTGAAGCTTTCTTCGATACAGGGGCGGGCTATGGCTACACCTTC.

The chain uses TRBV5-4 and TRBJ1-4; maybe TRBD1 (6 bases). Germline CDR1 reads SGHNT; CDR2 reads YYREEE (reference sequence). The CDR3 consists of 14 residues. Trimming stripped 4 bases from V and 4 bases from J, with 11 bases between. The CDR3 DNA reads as TGTGCCAGCAGCCAAACAGGGAATAATGAAAAACTGTTTTTT. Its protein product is CASSQTGNNEKLFF.

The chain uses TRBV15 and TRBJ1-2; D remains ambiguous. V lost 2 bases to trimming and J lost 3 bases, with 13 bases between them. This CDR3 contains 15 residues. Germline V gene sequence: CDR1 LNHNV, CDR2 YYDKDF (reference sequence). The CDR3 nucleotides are TGTGCCACCAGCAGAAGAGGTAGGGAGCACTATGGCTACACCTTC. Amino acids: CATSRRGREHYGYTF.

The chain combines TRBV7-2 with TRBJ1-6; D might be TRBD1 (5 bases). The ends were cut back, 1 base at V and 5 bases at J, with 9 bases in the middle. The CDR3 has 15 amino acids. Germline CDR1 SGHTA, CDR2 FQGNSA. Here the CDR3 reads CASSLGGADNSPLHF. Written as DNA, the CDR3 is TGTGCCAGCAGCTTAGGGGGCGCAGATAATTCACCCCTCCACTTT.

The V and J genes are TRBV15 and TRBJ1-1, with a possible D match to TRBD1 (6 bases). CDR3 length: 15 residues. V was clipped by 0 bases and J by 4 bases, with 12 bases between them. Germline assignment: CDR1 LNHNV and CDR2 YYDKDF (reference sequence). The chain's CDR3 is CATSRDQGGRTEAFF. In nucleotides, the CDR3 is TGTGCCACCAGCAGAGATCAAGGGGGTCGCACTGAAGCTTTCTTT.

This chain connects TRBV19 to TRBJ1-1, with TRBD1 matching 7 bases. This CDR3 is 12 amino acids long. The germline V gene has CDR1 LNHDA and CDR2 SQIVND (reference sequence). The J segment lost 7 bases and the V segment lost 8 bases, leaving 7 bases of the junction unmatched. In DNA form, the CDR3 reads TGTGCCAGTGCCTGGACAGGCCTTGAAGCTTTCTTT. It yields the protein CASAWTGLEAFF.

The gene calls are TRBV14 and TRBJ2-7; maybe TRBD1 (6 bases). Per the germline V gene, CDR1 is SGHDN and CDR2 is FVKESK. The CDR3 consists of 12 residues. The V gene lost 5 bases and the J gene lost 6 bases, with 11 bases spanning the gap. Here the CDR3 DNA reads TGTGCCAGCAGCTCTACAGGGTTCGAGCAGTACTTC. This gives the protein CASSSTGFEQYF.

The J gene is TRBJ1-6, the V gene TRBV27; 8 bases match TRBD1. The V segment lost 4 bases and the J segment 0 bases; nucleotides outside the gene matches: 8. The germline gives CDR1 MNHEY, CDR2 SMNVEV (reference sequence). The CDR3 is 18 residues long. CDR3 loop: CASSWAGGPSSYNSPLHF. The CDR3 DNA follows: TGTGCCAGCAGTTGGGCAGGGGGCCCCAGCTCCTATAATTCACCCCTCCACTTT.

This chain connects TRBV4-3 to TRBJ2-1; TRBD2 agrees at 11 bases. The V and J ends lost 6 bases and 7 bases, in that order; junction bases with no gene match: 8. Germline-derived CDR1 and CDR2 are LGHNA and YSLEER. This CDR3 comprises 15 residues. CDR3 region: CASRLTSGGWNEQFF. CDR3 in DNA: TGCGCCAGCAGACTAACTAGCGGGGGATGGAATGAGCAGTTCTTC.

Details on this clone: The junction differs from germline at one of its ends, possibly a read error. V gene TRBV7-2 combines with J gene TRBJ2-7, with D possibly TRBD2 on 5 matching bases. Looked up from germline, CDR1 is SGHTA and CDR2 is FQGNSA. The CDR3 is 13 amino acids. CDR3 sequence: CAGSFGVGDEQYF. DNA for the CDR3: TGTGCCGGCAGCTTCGGGGTAGGCGACGAGCAGTACTTC.

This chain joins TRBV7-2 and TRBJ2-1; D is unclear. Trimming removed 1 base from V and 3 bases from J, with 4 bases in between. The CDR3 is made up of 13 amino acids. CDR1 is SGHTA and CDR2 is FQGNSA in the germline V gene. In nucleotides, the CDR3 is TGTGCCAGCAGCTTAGGGAGCTACAATGAGCAGTTCTTC. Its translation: CASSLGSYNEQFF.

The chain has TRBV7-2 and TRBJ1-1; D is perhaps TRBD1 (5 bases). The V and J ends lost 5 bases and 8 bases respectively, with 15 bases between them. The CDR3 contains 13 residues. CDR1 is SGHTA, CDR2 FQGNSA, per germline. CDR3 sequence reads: CASSQDRGGEAFF. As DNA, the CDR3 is TGTGCCAGCAGCCAAGACAGAGGCGGCGAAGCTTTCTTT.

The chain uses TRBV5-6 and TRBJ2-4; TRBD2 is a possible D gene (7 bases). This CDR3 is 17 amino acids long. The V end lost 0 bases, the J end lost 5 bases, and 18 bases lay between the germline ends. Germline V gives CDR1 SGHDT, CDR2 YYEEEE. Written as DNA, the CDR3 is TGTGCCAGCAGCTTGGCGGGGGGACAATTAGTCGAAAACATTCAGTACTTC. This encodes CASSLAGGQLVENIQYF.